These 15 T cell receptor beta chains were sequenced from one sample in a study of monozygotic twins with inflammatory bowel disease. TCRdb reprocessed the 5' RACE reads and stores each CDR3 protein as one record, lacking DNA. The sample table includes fewer than 350,000 distinct CDR3 sequences. The material sequenced was blood. Receptor source: a human donor with ulcerative colitis or Crohn's disease, or a healthy co-twin of an affected twin (not recorded which).

This chain joins TRBV10-1 and TRBJ2-4; TCRdb's D call, TRBD1, is unchecked because there is no DNA. Germline CDR1 and CDR2: WNHNN and SYGVQD (reference sequence). The CDR3 contains 13 residues. The CDR3 protein is CATSRQGENIQYF.

CDR3 amino acids: CSARRRGDEQFF. The chain joins TRBV20-1 to TRBJ2-1; TCRdb reports TRBD2, a call that lacks DNA to check it against. This CDR3 comprises 12 residues. Germline values: CDR1 DFQATT, CDR2 SNEGSKA (reference sequence).

This sequence joins TRBV2 and TRBJ1-2; TCRdb gives TRBD1 as the D gene, but with no DNA this cannot be confirmed. The CDR3 extends over 13 amino acids. From germline, CDR1 is SNHLY and CDR2 FYNNEI. The CDR3 sequence: CASIGTAPYGYTF. Supplemented by reference TRBV2 and TRBJ1-2, the full variable domain reads EPEVTQTPSHQVTQMGQEVILRCVPISNHLYFYWYRQILGQKVEFLVSFYNNEISEKSEIFDDQFSVERPDGSNFTLKIRSTKLEDSAMYFCASIGTAPYGYTFGSGTRLTVV.

The chain employs TRBV12-3 or TRBV12-4 and TRBJ2-1; TCRdb selects TRBD2, and the lack of DNA leaves this call unchecked. This CDR3 is 17 amino acids long. This CDR3 reads CASSLALGLAGNNEQFF.

The chain joins TRBV7-9 to TRBJ2-7; there is no DNA to check the TCRdb D call of TRBD2. The CDR3 contains 17 residues. Germline assignment: CDR1 SEHNR and CDR2 FQNEAQ (reference sequence). The CDR3 is CASSLASWTSGAYEQYF.

The rearrangement uses TRBV7-9 and TRBJ1-5. Germline CDR1 SEHNR, CDR2 FQNEAQ (reference sequence). The CDR3 spans 15 residues. The CDR3 here is CASSVGIGKNQPQHF.

The chain combines TRBV7-9 with TRBJ2-7. Germline CDR1 is SEHNR and CDR2 is FQNEAQ (reference sequence). The length of the CDR3 is 15 residues. The CDR3 here is CASSSARFGTYEQYF.

The V call is TRBV6-4, the J call TRBJ2-3; TCRdb names TRBD2, which stays unverified in the absence of DNA. Germline CDR1 MRHNA, CDR2 SNTAGT. This CDR3 spans 13 amino acids. This CDR3 is CASSDGEADTQYF.

The chain uses TRBV25-1 and TRBJ2-1; the TRBD2 assignment by TCRdb is unverifiable without DNA. This CDR3 has 17 amino acids. CDR1 and CDR2 from the germline V gene are MGHDK and SYGVNS. CDR3 loop: CASSDRAGVKLYNEQFF.

This chain links TRBV4-3 with TRBJ2-2; there is no DNA to check the TCRdb D call of TRBD1. Germline V gene sequence: CDR1 LGHNA, CDR2 YSLEER. The CDR3 contains 16 residues. This CDR3 is CASSQRQGTWDGELFF.

The V call is TRBV7-3, the J call TRBJ2-1; lacking DNA, the TRBD1 call made by TCRdb goes unchecked. Germline CDR1 and CDR2: SGHTA and FQGTGA. The CDR3 has 15 amino acids. The CDR3 protein is CASSLGQGKSNEQFF. Supplemented by reference TRBV7-3 and TRBJ2-1, the full variable domain reads GAGVSQTPSNKVTEKGKYVELRCDPISGHTALYWYRQSLGQGPEFLIYFQGTGAADDSGLPNDRFFAVRPEGSVSTLKIQRTERGDSAVYLCASSLGQGKSNEQFFGPGTRLTVL.

The chain is built from TRBV6-2 or TRBV6-3 and TRBJ1-6; the TCRdb D gene call, TRBD1, has no DNA to confirm it. The CDR3 has 20 amino acids. Germline V gene lookup returns CDR1 MNHEY and CDR2 SVGEGT. CDR3 protein: CASSYLGGRNGISYNSPLHF.

The rearrangement joins TRBV3-1 to TRBJ2-1; TCRdb lists TRBD2, though no DNA is available to test this call. Germline CDR1 LGHDT, CDR2 YNNKEL (reference sequence). This CDR3 has 15 residues. The CDR3 is CASSQSSGSYNEQFF.

The chain carries TRBV2 and TRBJ2-1; TCRdb reports TRBD2, a call that lacks DNA to check it against. CDR1 and CDR2 (germline): SNHLY, FYNNEI. The CDR3 extends over 14 amino acids. The CDR3 loop reads CASKGSTAGNEQFF. The full variable domain, rest sourced from reference TRBV2 and TRBJ2-1, is EPEVTQTPSHQVTQMGQEVILRCVPISNHLYFYWYRQILGQKVEFLVSFYNNEISEKSEIFDDQFSVERPDGSNFTLKIRSTKLEDSAMYFCASKGSTAGNEQFFGPGTRLTVL.

The CDR3 is CASNQIGYTGELFF. This chain joins TRBV6-1 and TRBJ2-2. Looked up from germline, CDR1 is MNHNS and CDR2 is SASEGT. The CDR3 runs 14 residues.